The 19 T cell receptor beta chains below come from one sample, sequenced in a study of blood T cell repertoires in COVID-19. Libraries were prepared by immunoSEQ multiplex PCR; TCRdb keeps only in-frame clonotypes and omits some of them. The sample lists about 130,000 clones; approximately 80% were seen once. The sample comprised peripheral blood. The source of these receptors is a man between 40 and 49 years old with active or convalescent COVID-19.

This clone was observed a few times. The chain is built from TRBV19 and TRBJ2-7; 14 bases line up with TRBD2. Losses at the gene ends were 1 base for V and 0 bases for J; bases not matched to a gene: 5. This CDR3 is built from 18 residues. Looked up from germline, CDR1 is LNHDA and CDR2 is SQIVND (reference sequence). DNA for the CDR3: TGTGCCAGTAGTATAGGGCATGGGACTAGCGGGAGCTCCTACGAGCAGTACTTC. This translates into CASSIGHGTSGSSYEQYF.

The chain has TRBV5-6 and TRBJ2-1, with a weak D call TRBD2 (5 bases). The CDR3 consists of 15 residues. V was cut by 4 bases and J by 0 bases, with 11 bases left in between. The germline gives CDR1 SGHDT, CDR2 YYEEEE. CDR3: CASSIRRLSYNEQFF. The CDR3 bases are TGTGCCAGCAGCATACGGAGGCTCTCCTACAATGAGCAGTTCTTC.

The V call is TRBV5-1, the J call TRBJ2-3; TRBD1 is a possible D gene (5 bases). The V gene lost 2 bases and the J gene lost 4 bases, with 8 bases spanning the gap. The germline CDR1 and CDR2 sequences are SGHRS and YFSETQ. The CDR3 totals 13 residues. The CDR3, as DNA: TGCGCCAGCAGCTTCCTGGGGCCAGATACGCAGTATTTT. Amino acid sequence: CASSFLGPDTQYF. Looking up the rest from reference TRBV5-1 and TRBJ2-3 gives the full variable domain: KAGVTQTPRYLIKTRGQQVTLSCSPISGHRSVSWYQQTPGQGLQFLFEYFSETQRNKGNFPGRFSGRQFSNSRSEMNVSTLELGDSALYLCASSFLGPDTQYFGPGTRLTVL.

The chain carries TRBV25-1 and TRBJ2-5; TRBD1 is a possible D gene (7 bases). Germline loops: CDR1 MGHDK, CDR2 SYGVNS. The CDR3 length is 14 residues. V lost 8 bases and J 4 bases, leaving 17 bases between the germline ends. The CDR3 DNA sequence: TGTGCCAGCTCCCCGACAGGGAGGCGAGAGACCCAGTACTTC. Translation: CASSPTGRRETQYF.

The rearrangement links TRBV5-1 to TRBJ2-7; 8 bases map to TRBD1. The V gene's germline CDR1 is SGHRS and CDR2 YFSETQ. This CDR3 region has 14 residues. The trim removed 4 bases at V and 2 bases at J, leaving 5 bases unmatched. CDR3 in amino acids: CASSLSGGPYEQYF. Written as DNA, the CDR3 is TGCGCCAGCAGCCTATCAGGGGGCCCCTACGAGCAGTACTTC.

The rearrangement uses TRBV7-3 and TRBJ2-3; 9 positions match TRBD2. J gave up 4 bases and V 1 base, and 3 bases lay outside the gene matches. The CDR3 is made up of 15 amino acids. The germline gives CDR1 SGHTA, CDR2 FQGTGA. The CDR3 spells CASSLIRTSADTQYF. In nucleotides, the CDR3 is TGTGCCAGCAGCTTAATTCGGACTAGCGCAGATACGCAGTATTTT.

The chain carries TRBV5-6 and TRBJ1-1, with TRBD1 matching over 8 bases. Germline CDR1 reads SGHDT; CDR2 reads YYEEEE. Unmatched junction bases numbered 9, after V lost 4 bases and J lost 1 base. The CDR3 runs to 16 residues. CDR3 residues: CASSRDRGRKNTEAFF. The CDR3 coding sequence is TGTGCCAGCAGCCGTGACAGGGGAAGAAAGAACACTGAAGCTTTCTTT.

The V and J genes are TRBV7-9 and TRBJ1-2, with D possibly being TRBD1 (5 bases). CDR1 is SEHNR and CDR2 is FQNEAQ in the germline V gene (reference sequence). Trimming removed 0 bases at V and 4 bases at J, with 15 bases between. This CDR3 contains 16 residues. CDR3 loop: CASSLARPGGGYGYTF. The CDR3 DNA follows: TGTGCCAGCAGCTTAGCTCGCCCTGGCGGGGGCTATGGCTACACCTTC. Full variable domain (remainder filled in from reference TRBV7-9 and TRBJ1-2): DTGVSQNPRHKITKRGQNVTFRCDPISEHNRLYWYRQTLGQGPEFLTYFQNEAQLEKSRLLSDRFSAERPKGSFSTLEIQRTEQGDSAMYLCASSLARPGGGYGYTFGSGTRLTVV.

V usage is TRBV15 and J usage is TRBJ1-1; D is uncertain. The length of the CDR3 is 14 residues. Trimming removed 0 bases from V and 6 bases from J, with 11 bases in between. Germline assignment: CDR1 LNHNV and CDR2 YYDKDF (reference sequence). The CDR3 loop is CATSREGRGSEAFF. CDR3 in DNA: TGTGCCACCAGCAGAGAAGGACGGGGATCTGAAGCTTTCTTT.

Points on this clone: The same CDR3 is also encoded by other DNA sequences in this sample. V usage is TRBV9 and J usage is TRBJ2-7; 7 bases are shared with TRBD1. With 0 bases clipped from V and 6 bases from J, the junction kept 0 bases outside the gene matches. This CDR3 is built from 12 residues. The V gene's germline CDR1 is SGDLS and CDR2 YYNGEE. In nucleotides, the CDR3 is TGTGCCAGCAGCGTAGACAGGGGCGAGCAGTACTTC. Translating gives CASSVDRGEQYF. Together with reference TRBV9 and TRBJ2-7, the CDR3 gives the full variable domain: DSGVTQTPKHLITATGQRVTLRCSPRSGDLSVYWYQQSLDQGLQFLIQYYNGEERAKGNILERFSAQQFPDLHSELNLSSLELGDSALYFCASSVDRGEQYFGPGTRLTVT.

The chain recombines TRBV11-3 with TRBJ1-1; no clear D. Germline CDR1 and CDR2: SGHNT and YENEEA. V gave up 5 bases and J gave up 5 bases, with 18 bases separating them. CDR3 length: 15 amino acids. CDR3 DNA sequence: TGTGCCAGCAGCCCAGAGGCGCCCTTCGGGACTGAAGCTTTCTTT. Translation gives CASSPEAPFGTEAFF.

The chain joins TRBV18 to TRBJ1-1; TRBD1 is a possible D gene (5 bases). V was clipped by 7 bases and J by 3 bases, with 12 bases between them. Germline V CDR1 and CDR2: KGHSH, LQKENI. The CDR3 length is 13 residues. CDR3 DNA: TGTGCCAGCTGGGGGGGGTCGGACACTGAAGCTTTCTTT. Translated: CASWGGSDTEAFF.

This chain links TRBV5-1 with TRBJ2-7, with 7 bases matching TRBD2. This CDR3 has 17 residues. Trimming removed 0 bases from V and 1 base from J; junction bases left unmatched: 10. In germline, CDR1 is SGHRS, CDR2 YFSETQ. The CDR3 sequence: CASSLGPSGTGSYEQYF. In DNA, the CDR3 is TGCGCCAGCAGCTTGGGCCCCAGCGGGACGGGATCCTACGAGCAGTACTTC.

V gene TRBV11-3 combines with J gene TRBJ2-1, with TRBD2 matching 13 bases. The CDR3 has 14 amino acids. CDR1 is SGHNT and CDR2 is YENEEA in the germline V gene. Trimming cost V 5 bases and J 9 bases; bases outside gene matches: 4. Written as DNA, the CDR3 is TGTGCCAGCAGCACTAGCGGGGGGGGCAGTGAGCAGTTCTTC. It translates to CASSTSGGGSEQFF.

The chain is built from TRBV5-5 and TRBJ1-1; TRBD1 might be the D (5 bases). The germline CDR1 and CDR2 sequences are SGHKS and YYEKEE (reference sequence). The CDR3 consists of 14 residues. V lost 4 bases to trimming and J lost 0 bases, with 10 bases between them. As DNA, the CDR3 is TGTGCCAGCAGCGCCGGGACTGTGAACACTGAAGCTTTCTTT. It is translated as CASSAGTVNTEAFF.

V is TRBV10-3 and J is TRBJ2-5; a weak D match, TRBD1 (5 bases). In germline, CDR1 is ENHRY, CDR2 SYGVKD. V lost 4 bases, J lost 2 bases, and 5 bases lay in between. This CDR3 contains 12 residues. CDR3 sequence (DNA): TGTGCCATCAGTGGACAGCAAGAGACCCAGTACTTC. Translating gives CAISGQQETQYF.

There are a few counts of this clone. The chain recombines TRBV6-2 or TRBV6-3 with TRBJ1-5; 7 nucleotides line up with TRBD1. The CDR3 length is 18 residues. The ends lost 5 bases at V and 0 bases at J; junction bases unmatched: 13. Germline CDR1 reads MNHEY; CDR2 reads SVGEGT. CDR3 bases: TGTGCCAGCAGTCCCCCGGACAGGATCATCTATAGCAATCAGCCCCAGCATTTT. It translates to CASSPPDRIIYSNQPQHF.

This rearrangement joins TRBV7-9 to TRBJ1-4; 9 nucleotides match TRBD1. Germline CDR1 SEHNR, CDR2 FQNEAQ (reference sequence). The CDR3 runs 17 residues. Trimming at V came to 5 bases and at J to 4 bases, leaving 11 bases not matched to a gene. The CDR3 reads CASSPPSGTGINEKLFF. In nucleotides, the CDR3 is TGTGCCAGCAGCCCACCTTCTGGGACAGGGATTAATGAAAAACTGTTTTTT.

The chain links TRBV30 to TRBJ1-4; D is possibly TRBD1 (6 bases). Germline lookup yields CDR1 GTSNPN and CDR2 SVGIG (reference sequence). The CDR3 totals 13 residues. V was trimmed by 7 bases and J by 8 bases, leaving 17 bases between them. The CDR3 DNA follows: TGTGCCTCCCGACAGGTCATCACGGAAAAACTGTTTTTT. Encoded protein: CASRQVITEKLFF.